The 18 T cell receptor beta chains presented below share a single source sample, sequenced in a study of cytomegalovirus exposure and HLA in healthy donors. Primers for the PCR totalled 60 Vbeta and 13 Jbeta. The method was immunoSEQ multiplex PCR; TCRdb's version includes in-frame clones alone and lacks a portion of them. Of approximately 120,000 clones listed, about 78% are singletons. Input material: PBMCs. The receptors were gathered from a female donor in good health and CMV-seronegative.

This rearrangement joins TRBV29-1 to TRBJ2-3; 10 positions agree with TRBD2. Germline V gene data show CDR1 as SQVTM and CDR2 as ANQGSEA. V was clipped by 6 bases and J by 4 bases; unmatched bases: 13. The CDR3 sequence is 16 residues long. Here the CDR3 DNA reads TGCAGCGTAGCGGGAGGGAGCGGGGAAAACCCAGATACGCAGTATTTT. Translated, it gives CSVAGGSGENPDTQYF.

V is TRBV13 and J is TRBJ2-5; TRBD1 might be the D (6 bases). The germline V gene has CDR1 PRHDT and CDR2 FYEKMQ (reference sequence). This CDR3 region has 13 residues. V dropped 6 bases and J dropped 1 base, with 9 bases sitting between them. In nucleotides, the CDR3 is TGTGCCAGCAGTAAACAGGGCCAAGAGACCCAGTACTTC. Amino acid sequence: CASSKQGQETQYF.

V gene TRBV5-4 combines with J gene TRBJ1-2; TRBD1 matches 8 bases. CDR1 and CDR2 (germline): SGHNT, YYREEE (reference sequence). Losses at the gene ends were 7 bases for V and 0 bases for J; bases not matched to a gene: 8. The CDR3 is 15 residues long. The CDR3 sequence: CASAKPDRANYGYTF. The CDR3 nucleotides read TGTGCCAGCGCGAAACCGGACAGGGCTAACTATGGCTACACCTTC. Full variable domain (outside the CDR3, taken from reference TRBV5-4 and TRBJ1-2): ETGVTQSPTHLIKTRGQQVTLRCSSQSGHNTVSWYQQALGQGPQFIFQYYREEENGRGNFPPRFSGLQFPNYSSELNVNALELDDSALYLCASAKPDRANYGYTFGSGTRLTVV.

The chain carries TRBV28 and TRBJ1-5, with a tentative D call TRBD1 (5 bases). The CDR3 is 16 residues long. CDR1 and CDR2 from the germline V gene are MDHEN and SYDVKM. V lost 3 bases, J lost 2 bases, and 14 bases lay in between. The CDR3 bases are TGTGCCAGCAGTTTTAGGGGTTTTGAGGGCAATCAGCCCCAGCATTTT. This sequence encodes CASSFRGFEGNQPQHF.

This clone occurred a few times. The chain employs TRBV30 and TRBJ2-2; 9 positions agree with TRBD2. This CDR3 spans 15 amino acids. Germline CDR1 and CDR2: GTSNPN and SVGIG (reference sequence). Trimming took 7 bases from V and 6 from J; bases not matched to a gene: 12. The CDR3 spells CASIPGLAGSGELFF. The CDR3 DNA follows: TGTGCCTCTATACCGGGACTAGCCGGTTCCGGGGAGCTGTTTTTT.

This clone was seen only once. The V call is TRBV4-1, the J call TRBJ2-2, with TRBD2 matching over 14 bases. V was pared by 1 base and J by 4 bases, with 8 bases of the junction left unmatched. The CDR3 contains 19 residues. Germline-derived CDR1 and CDR2 are MGHRA and YSYEKL. CDR3 bases: TGCGCCAGCAGCCAAGTCTCGGGACTAGCGGGAGAGTCCACCGGGGAGCTGTTTTTT. Amino acid sequence: CASSQVSGLAGESTGELFF.

The chain employs TRBV30 and TRBJ1-1; D unresolved. Looked up from germline, CDR1 is GTSNPN and CDR2 is SVGIG (reference sequence). The ends were cut back, 1 base at V and 4 bases at J, with 19 bases in the middle. CDR3 size: 16 residues. CDR3 sequence reads: CAWSDRWAWPSTEAFF. The CDR3 DNA sequence: TGTGCCTGGAGTGACCGATGGGCCTGGCCCAGCACTGAAGCTTTCTTT.

V gene TRBV5-1 combines with J gene TRBJ2-3, with D possibly TRBD1 on 5 matching bases. Germline CDR1 SGHRS, CDR2 YFSETQ. The V end lost 1 base, the J end lost 2 bases, and 11 bases lay between the germline ends. The CDR3 extends over 15 amino acids. The DNA of the CDR3 is TGCGCCAGCAGCTTGTCATGGGGCAACACAGATACGCAGTATTTT. As protein: CASSLSWGNTDTQYF.

This clone was picked up one time. This rearrangement joins TRBV7-3 to TRBJ2-1; D ambiguous. This CDR3 is built from 16 residues. V was clipped by 5 bases and J by 0 bases, with 14 bases between them. Germline-derived CDR1 and CDR2 are SGHTA and FQGTGA. The CDR3 coding sequence is TGTGCCAGCAGCCCTCTTGGGCACCTCTCCTACAATGAGCAGTTCTTC. Translating gives CASSPLGHLSYNEQFF. Using reference TRBV7-3 and TRBJ2-1 for the parts outside the CDR3, the full variable domain is GAGVSQTPSNKVTEKGKYVELRCDPISGHTALYWYRQSLGQGPEFLIYFQGTGAADDSGLPNDRFFAVRPEGSVSTLKIQRTERGDSAVYLCASSPLGHLSYNEQFFGPGTRLTVL.

V and J are TRBV28 and TRBJ2-7, with 11 bases aligning to TRBD2. Per the germline V gene, CDR1 is MDHEN and CDR2 is SYDVKM. The V segment lost 7 bases and the J segment 1 base; nucleotides outside the gene matches: 3. The CDR3 spans 14 residues. CDR3 DNA: TGTGCCAGCAAGGGACTAGCGGATTCCTACGAGCAGTACTTC. Translation: CASKGLADSYEQYF.

The chain combines TRBV28 with TRBJ2-4; TRBD2 matches at 13 bases. CDR3 length: 19 residues. CDR1 MDHEN and CDR2 SYDVKM come from the germline V gene. The trim removed 6 bases at V and 6 bases at J, leaving 17 bases unmatched. DNA of the CDR3: TGTGCCAGCAGATCAGGAGGACTAGCGGGAGTGGCGGGTGGAAACATTCAGTACTTC. Its protein is CASRSGGLAGVAGGNIQYF. Drawing the rest from reference TRBV28 and TRBJ2-4, the complete variable domain is DVKVTQSSRYLVKRTGEKVFLECVQDMDHENMFWYRQDPGLGLRLIYFSYDVKMKEKGDIPEGYSVSREKKERFSLILESASTNQTSMYLCASRSGGLAGVAGGNIQYFGAGTRLSVL.

The V gene is TRBV4-1, the J gene TRBJ1-4; 12 nucleotides line up with TRBD1. Per germline, CDR1 MGHRA and CDR2 YSYEKL. Trimming at V came to 4 bases and at J to 4 bases, leaving 4 bases not matched to a gene. The CDR3 runs 16 residues. CDR3 protein: CASSPGTGGINEKLFF. In nucleotides, the CDR3 is TGCGCCAGCAGCCCGGGGACAGGGGGCATTAATGAAAAACTGTTTTTT.

This chain links TRBV2 with TRBJ1-2; D uncertain. V was trimmed by 2 bases and J by 5 bases, leaving 6 bases between them. Germline V gives CDR1 SNHLY, CDR2 FYNNEI. This CDR3 has 12 amino acids. In DNA form, the CDR3 reads TGTGCCAGCAGTGAACAGATATATGGCTACACCTTC. It specifies CASSEQIYGYTF.

The rearrangement links TRBV5-4 to TRBJ1-1, with a possible D match to TRBD1 (5 bases). The germline V gene encodes CDR1 SGHNT and CDR2 YYREEE (reference sequence). This CDR3 has 14 amino acids. V was clipped by 4 bases and J by 3 bases, with 13 bases between them. DNA for the CDR3: TGTGCCAGCAGCGGGGGGGGGTTTGACACTGAAGCTTTCTTT. Translated, it gives CASSGGGFDTEAFF.

This chain uses TRBV7-8 with TRBJ2-5; the match to TRBD2 covers 12 bases. Looked up from germline, CDR1 is SGHVS and CDR2 is FQNEAQ. The V segment lost 5 bases and the J segment 13 bases; nucleotides outside the gene matches: 11. This CDR3 contains 14 residues. CDR3 in DNA: TGTGCCAGCAGCCCTCTTGCACTAGCGGGGGGAGGGTACTTC. Encoded protein: CASSPLALAGGGYF. Complete variable domain (other parts from reference TRBV7-8 and TRBJ2-5): GAGVSQSPRYKVAKRGQDVALRCDPISGHVSLFWYQQALGQGPEFLTYFQNEAQLDKSGLPSDRFFAERPEGSVSTLKIQRTQQEDSAVYLCASSPLALAGGGYFGPGTRLLVL.

The genes are TRBV7-3 and TRBJ2-2, with 9 bases identical to TRBD2. The CDR3 has 16 residues. The germline V gene has CDR1 SGHTA and CDR2 FQGTGA. Trimming at V came to 0 bases and at J to 7 bases, leaving 6 bases not matched to a gene. CDR3 coding DNA: TGTGCCAGCAGCTTAACAGTAGCGGGAGACGGCGGGGAGCTGTTTTTT. This sequence encodes CASSLTVAGDGGELFF.

The genes are TRBV19 and TRBJ2-7, with D perhaps matching TRBD1 (6 bases). V was trimmed by 2 bases and J by 6 bases, leaving 17 bases between them. The CDR3 has 15 amino acids. Germline CDR1 LNHDA, CDR2 SQIVND (reference sequence). The CDR3 coding sequence is TGTGCCAGTAGTATAACCCTAAACAGGGCGAGCGAGCAGTACTTC. Translating gives CASSITLNRASEQYF.

This rearrangement joins TRBV4-2 to TRBJ2-3; 10 nucleotides match TRBD2. CDR3 length: 19 residues. CDR1 is LGHNA and CDR2 is YNFKEQ in the germline V gene. V trimming: 3 bases; J trimming: 4 bases; junction bases outside the gene matches: 16. CDR3 nucleotides: TGTGCCAGCAGCCATCTAAAGGGGCTAGCGGGAGCCGAAGCAGATACGCAGTATTTT. This gives the protein CASSHLKGLAGAEADTQYF.